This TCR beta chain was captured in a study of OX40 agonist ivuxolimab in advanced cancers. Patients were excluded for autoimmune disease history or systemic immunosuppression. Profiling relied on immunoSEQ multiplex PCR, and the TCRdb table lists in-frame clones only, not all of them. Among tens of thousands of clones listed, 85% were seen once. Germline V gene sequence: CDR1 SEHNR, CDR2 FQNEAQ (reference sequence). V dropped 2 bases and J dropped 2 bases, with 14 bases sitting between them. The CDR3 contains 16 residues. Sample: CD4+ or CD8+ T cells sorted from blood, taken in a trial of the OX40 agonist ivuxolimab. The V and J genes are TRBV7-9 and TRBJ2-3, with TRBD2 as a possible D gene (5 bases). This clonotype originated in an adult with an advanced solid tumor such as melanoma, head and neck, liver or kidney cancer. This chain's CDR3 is CASSLYLAGFTDTQYF. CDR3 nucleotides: TGTGCCAGCAGCTTATATCTCGCGGGCTTCACAGATACGCAGTATTTT.